This TCR beta chain came from a study of CD8 T cells in ankylosing spondylitis. The germline CDR1 and CDR2 sequences are DFQATT and SNEGSKA (reference sequence). CDR3 length: 16 amino acids. Trimming pared 0 bases from V and 8 bases from J, leaving 17 bases between. This clonotype was counted at least ten times. The antigen is undetermined. Whole-study findings and limits: Past studies reported some motif variants in reactive arthritis synovial fluid and blood. Reportedly, disease-linked clones are significantly enriched in ankylosing spondylitis patients' matched synovial fluid. A TCR beta motif made of several highly homologous variants seemed typical of ankylosing spondylitis blood. Disease-linked clones had a CD8+ phenotype and relatively low frequency in peripheral blood.

The TCR beta libraries were generated through quantitative 5'-RACE incorporating molecular barcodes. A single record per CDR3 protein comes from TCRdb applying MiXCR to the 5' RACE reads. This table has around 890,000 distinct CDR3 sequences, 12% appearing once. The sequencing sample was made of blood, either unsorted or a sorted T cell fraction (not recorded which). The chain carries TRBV20-1 and TRBJ1-6, with unresolved D. This receptor was obtained from a male donor with ankylosing spondylitis. CDR3 sequence (DNA): TGCAGTGCTAGAGATCCCCTGACGTGGGGTGATTCACCCCTCCACTTT. Its protein product is CSARDPLTWGDSPLHF.